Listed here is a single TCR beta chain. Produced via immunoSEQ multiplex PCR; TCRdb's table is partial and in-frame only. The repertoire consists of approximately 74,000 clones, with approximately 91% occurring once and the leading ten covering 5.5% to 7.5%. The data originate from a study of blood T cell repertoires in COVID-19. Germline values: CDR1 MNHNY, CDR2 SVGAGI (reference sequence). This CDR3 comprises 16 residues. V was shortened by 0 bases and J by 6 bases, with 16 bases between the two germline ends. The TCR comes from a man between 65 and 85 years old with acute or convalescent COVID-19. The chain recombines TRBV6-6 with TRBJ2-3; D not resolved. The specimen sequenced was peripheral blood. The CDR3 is CASSYSYTIPLDTQYF. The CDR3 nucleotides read TGTGCCAGCAGTTACTCCTATACTATACCCCTCGATACGCAGTATTTT.